This T cell receptor beta chain was found in a study of T cell changes during pregnancy in multiple sclerosis. The CDR3 is made up of 14 amino acids. V shed 4 bases and J shed 0 bases, with 7 bases lying between them. In germline, CDR1 is SGHKS, CDR2 YYEKEE (reference sequence). TCRdb's copy holds only in-frame clones and misses some; the assay was immunoSEQ multiplex PCR. The table includes more than 80,000 clones, just under 95% detected once. The sequences come from peripheral blood, collected after pregnancy. The J gene is TRBJ1-4, the V gene TRBV5-5; D uncertain. This TCR came from a female donor with multiple sclerosis, enrolled in a pregnancy study. The CDR3 sequence: CASSQATTNEKLFF. Here the CDR3 DNA reads TGTGCCAGCAGCCAAGCGACAACTAATGAAAAACTGTTTTTT.